This T cell receptor (beta chain) is from a study of OX40 agonist ivuxolimab in advanced cancers. Germline-derived CDR1 and CDR2 are SGHDT and YYEEEE. V lost 6 bases and J lost 3, with 12 bases in between. This CDR3 region has 13 residues. The method was immunoSEQ multiplex PCR; TCRdb's version includes in-frame clones alone and lacks a portion of them. In the table there are around 30,000 clones, roughly 90% of which are singletons. The sequence was obtained from an adult with an advanced solid tumor such as melanoma, head and neck, liver or kidney cancer. The gene calls are TRBV5-6 and TRBJ1-1; D unclear. This material consisted of CD4+ or CD8+ T cells sorted from blood, taken in a trial of the OX40 agonist ivuxolimab. The CDR3 loop is CASTIPGYTEAFF. CDR3 nucleotide sequence: TGTGCCAGCACCATTCCGGGGTACACTGAAGCTTTCTTT.